This T cell receptor beta chain originates from a study of chemoradiotherapy in HPV16-positive cancers (dated by TCRdb to about 2022). A note on the overall study: Candidate HPV-specific T-cell clones and common TCR motifs were defined through functional T-cell assays on cells from a couple of HPV16-positive patients. TCR repertoires from roughly 87 patients with HPV-related cancers were then used to track the candidate HPV-specific TCRs and motifs. The study asked whether T-cell immunity to the HPV oncoproteins E6 and E7 changes during chemoradiotherapy and whether this immunity affects survival. Overall study outcomes, separate from this receptor: Only two HPV16-positive patients were used to derive the functional definition of HPV-specific T cells, and the survival association was reported for HPV16-positive patients. Expansion of candidate HPV-specific clones and E7-related TCR motifs was observed in the tumor microenvironment during treatment, whereas no such expansion was observed for non-HPV-specific T cells. In HPV16-positive patients, expansion of HPV-responsive T cells during chemoradiotherapy was associated with improved recurrence-free survival.

Repertoires were sampled repeatedly over the course of chemoradiotherapy, so clonal expansion could be followed in the tumor microenvironment. Note on this clone: Its antigen specificity is not known. There are no base qualities to consult, and no much larger clone falls within one base.

Library method: the immunoSEQ multiplex PCR assay. Held by TCRdb, this immuneACCESS table contains in-frame sequences only and omits some clones. Under half of the omission traces to an unresolved V gene where checked; the cause of the rest is unknown. A total of around 4,900 clones appear in this sample, about nine tenths of them only once. The biggest ten clones account for around 1.8% of the sample. From cysteine to phenylalanine, the CDR3 is 12 amino acids long. The entry retains the CDR3 DNA only, 36 bases that are in frame from base 1. The junction carries 5 bases between V and J, which are trimmed by 0 bases and 5 bases respectively. In the germline V gene, CDR1 corresponds to SGHRS and CDR2 to YFSETQ.

This TCR derives from a human donor with HPV-associated anogenital cancer. In this chain, TRBV5-1 is recombined with TRBJ1-1; no D gene is confidently identified. The sample in question was blood, obtained from a patient who underwent chemoradiotherapy. The encoded CDR3 is CASSLGWTEAFF. Read as DNA, the sequence is TGCGCCAGCAGCTTGGGCTGGACTGAAGCTTTCTTT.